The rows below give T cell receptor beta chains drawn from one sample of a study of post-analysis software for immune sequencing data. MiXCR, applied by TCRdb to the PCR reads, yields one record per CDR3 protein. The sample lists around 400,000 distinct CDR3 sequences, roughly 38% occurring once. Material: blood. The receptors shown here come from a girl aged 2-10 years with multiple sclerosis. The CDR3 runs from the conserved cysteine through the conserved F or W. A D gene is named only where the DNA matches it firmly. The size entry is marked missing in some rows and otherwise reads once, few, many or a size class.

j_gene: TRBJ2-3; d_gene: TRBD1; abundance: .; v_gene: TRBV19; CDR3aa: CASSWAGGKDTQYF; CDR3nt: TGTGCCAGTAGTTGGGCAGGGGGCAAAGATACGCAGTATTTT
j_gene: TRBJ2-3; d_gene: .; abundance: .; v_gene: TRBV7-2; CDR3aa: CASSTSLADTQYF; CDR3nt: TGTGCCAGCAGCACCTCCCTGGCCGATACGCAGTATTTT
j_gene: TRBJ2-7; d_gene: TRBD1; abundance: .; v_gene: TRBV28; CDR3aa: CASSLSGQGARYEQYF; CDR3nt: TGTGCCAGCAGTTTATCGGGACAGGGGGCGCGCTACGAGCAGTACTTC
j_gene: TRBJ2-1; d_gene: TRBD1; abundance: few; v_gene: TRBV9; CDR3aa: CASSSGQGYEQFF; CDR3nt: TGTGCCAGCAGCTCAGGACAGGGCTATGAGCAGTTCTTC
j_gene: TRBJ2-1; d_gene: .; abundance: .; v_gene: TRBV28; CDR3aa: CASSLWADSEQFF; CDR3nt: TGTGCCAGCAGTTTATGGGCAGACTCTGAGCAGTTCTTC
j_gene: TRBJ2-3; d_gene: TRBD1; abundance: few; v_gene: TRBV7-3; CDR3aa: CASSPRGQLADTQYF; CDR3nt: TGTGCCAGCAGCCCCAGGGGGCAGCTCGCAGATACGCAGTATTTT
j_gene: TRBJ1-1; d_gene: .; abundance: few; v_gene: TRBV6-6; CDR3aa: CASSLDSMNTEAFF; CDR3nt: TGTGCCAGCAGTTTAGACAGCATGAACACTGAAGCTTTCTTT
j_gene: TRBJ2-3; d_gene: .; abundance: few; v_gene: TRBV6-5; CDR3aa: CASSYSIGRSTDTQYF; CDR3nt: TGTGCCAGCAGTTACTCGATTGGTCGAAGCACAGATACGCAGTATTTT
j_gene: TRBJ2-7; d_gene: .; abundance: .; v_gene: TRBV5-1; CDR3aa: CASSSESYEQYF; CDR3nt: TGCGCCAGCAGCTCCGAATCCTACGAGCAGTACTTC
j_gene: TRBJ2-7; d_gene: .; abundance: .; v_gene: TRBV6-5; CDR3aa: CASGKAKVAGTYEQYF; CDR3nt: TGTGCCAGCGGAAAGGCGAAAGTGGCAGGGACCTACGAGCAGTACTTC
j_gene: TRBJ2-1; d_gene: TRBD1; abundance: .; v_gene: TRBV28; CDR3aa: CASSFTGVVYNEQFF; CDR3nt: TGTGCCAGCAGTTTTACAGGGGTAGTCTACAATGAGCAGTTCTTC
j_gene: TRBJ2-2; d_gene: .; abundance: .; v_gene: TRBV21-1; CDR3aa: CASSKAGLGTGELFF; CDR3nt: TGTGCCAGCAGCAAAGCCGGTCTGGGGACCGGGGAGCTGTTTTTT
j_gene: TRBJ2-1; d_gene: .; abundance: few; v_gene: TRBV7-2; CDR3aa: CASSSDLQVYNEQFF; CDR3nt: TGTGCCAGCAGCTCCGACCTACAGGTTTACAATGAGCAGTTCTTC
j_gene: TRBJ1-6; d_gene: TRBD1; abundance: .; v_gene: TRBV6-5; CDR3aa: CASSYQTGESSPLHF; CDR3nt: TGTGCCAGCAGTTACCAGACAGGGGAGAGTTCACCCCTACACTTT
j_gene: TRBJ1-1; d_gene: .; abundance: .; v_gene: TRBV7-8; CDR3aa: CASSLGITPVNTEAFF; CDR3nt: TGTGCCAGCAGCTTAGGGATTACACCGGTGAACACTGAAGCTTTCTTT
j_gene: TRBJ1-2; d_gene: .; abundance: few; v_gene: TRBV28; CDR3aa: CASSPYPSNFNYGYTF; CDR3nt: TGTGCCAGCAGTCCTTACCCCTCAAATTTTAACTATGGCTACACCTTC
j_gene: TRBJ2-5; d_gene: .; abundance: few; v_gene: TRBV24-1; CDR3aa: CATSDLQETQYF; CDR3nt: TGTGCCACCAGTGACCTCCAAGAGACCCAGTACTTC
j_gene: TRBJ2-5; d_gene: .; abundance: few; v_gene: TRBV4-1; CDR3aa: CASSQDGGRKETQYF; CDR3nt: TGCGCCAGCAGCCAAGATGGGGGCCGTAAAGAGACCCAGTACTTC
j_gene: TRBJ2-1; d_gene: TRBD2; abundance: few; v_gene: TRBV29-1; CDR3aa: CSGDPTSGVGDEQFF; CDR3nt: TGCAGCGGCGACCCAACTAGCGGGGTAGGTGATGAGCAGTTCTTC
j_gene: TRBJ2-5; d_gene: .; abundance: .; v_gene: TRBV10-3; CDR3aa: CAISESGHFQETQYF; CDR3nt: TGTGCCATCAGTGAGTCGGGACATTTCCAAGAGACCCAGTACTTC
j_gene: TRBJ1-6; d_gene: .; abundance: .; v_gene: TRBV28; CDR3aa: CASSLGRIVRALHF; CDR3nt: TGTGCCAGCAGTCTCGGACGTATAGTTAGGGCCCTCCACTTT
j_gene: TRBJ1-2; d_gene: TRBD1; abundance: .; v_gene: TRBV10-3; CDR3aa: CAISTGENSYGYTF; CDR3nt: TGTGCCATCAGCACAGGGGAAAACTCCTATGGCTACACCTTC
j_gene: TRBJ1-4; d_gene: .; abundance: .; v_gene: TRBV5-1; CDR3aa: CASSLAGPGTNEKLFF; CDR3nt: TGCGCCAGCAGCTTGGCCGGGCCCGGGACTAATGAAAAACTGTTTTTT
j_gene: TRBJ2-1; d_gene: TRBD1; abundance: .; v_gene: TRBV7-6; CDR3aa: CASSYDRVRNEQFF; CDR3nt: TGTGCCAGCAGCTATGACAGGGTGAGGAATGAGCAGTTCTTC
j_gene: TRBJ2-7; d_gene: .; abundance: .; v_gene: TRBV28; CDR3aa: CASSGGGREQYF; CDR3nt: TGTGCCAGCAGCGGAGGGGGCCGGGAGCAGTACTTC
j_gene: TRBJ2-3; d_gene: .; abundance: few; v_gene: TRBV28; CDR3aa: CASSLRGQASSTDTQYF; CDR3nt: TGTGCCAGCAGTTTACGTGGCCAAGCCTCTAGCACAGATACGCAGTATTTT
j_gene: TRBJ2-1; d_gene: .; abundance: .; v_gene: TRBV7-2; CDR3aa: CASNLPGRGGSYNEQFF; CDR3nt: TGTGCCAGCAACCTACCGGGCAGGGGAGGCTCCTACAATGAGCAGTTCTTC
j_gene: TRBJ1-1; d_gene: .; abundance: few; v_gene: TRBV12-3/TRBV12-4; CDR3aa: CASRYHRERNTEAFF; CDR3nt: TGTGCCAGCAGGTACCACAGGGAGAGGAACACTGAAGCTTTCTTT